Sequencing of this T cell receptor beta chain was carried out in a study of CD8 T cells in Susac syndrome. V shed 4 bases and J 7 bases; nucleotides not matched to a gene: 14. Germline-derived CDR1 and CDR2 are LGHDT and YNNKEL (reference sequence). The CDR3 length is 17 residues. CD8+ and CD4+ T cells from blood underwent TCR beta sequencing, which was carried out in a high-throughput format. Negative magnetic isolation gave CD8+ and CD4+ cells; FACS enriched CD8+ TEMRA. A quantity of about 0.5 to 1 ug RNA underwent reverse transcription using random hexamers. Across 54 Vbeta and 13 Jbeta, TCR beta CDR3 was amplified with immunoSEQ multiplex PCR. TCRdb fed the immunoSEQ multiplex PCR reads into MiXCR, producing one record per CDR3 protein. The repertoire holds around 80,000 distinct CDR3 sequences, with 75% to 95% as singletons.

The source material was CD8+ T cells from PBMCs. The chain has TRBV3-1 and TRBJ2-2, with 8 bases lining up with TRBD1. The TCR sequence derives from a human donor with multiple sclerosis. CDR3 bases: TGTGCCAGCAGCCCCACCCCGGAGGACAGGGCTGGCGGGGAGCTGTTTTTT. Translated: CASSPTPEDRAGGELFF.